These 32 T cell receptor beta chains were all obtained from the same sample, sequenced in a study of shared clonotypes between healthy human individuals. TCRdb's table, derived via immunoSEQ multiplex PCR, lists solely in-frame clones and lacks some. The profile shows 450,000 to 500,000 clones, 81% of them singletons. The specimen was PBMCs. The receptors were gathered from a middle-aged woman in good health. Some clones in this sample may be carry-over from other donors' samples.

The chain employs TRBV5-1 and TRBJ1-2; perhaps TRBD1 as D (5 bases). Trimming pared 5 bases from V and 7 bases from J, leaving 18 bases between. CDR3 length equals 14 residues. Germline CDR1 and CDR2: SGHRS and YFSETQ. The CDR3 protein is CASRPDSLMGGYTF. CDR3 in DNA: TGCGCCAGCAGGCCTGACAGTTTGATGGGTGGCTACACCTTC.

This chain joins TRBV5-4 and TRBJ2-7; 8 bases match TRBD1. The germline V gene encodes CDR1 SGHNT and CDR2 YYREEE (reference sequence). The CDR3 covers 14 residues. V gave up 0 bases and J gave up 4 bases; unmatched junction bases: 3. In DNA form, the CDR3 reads TGTGCCAGCAGCTTGGGGCAGGGGGCTTACGAGCAGTACTTC. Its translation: CASSLGQGAYEQYF.

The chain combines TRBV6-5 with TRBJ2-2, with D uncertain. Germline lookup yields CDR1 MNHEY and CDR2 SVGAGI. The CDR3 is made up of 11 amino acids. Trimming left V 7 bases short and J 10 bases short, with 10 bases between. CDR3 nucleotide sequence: TGTGCCAGCATGGGCCGGTCGGAGCTGTTTTTT. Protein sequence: CASMGRSELFF.

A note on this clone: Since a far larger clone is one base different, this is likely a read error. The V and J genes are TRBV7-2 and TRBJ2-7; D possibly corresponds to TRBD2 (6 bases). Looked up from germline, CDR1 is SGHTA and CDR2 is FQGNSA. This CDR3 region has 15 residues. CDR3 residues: CASSLAGGKSTEKYF. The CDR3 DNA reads TGTGCCAGCAGCTTAGCTGGCGGGAAATCGACCGAGAAGTACTTC.

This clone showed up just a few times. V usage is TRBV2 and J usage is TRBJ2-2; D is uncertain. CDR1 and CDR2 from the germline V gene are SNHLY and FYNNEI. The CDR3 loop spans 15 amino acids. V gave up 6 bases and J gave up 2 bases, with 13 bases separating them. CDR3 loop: CASRRSQLNTGELFF. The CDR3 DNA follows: TGTGCCAGCAGGCGGAGTCAGCTTAACACCGGGGAGCTGTTTTTT.

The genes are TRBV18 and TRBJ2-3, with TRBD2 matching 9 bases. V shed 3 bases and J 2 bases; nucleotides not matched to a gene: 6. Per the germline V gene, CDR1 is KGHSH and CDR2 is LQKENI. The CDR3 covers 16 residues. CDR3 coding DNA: TGTGCCAGCTCACCCAGACTAGCGGACTCCACAGATACGCAGTATTTT. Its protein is CASSPRLADSTDTQYF.

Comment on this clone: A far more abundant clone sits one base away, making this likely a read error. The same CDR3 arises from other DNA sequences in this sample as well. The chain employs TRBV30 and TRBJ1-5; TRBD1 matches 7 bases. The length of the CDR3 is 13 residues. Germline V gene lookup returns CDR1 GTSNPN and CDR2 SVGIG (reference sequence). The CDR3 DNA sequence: TGTGCCTGGTCCACAGGGGCCGATCAGCCCCAGCACTTT. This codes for CAWSTGADQPQHF.

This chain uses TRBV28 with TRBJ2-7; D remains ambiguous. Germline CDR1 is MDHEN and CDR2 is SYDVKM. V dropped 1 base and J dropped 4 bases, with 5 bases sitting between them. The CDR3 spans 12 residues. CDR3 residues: CASSLYRYEQYF. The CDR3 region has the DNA TGTGCCAGCAGTTTATATCGGTACGAGCAGTACTTC.

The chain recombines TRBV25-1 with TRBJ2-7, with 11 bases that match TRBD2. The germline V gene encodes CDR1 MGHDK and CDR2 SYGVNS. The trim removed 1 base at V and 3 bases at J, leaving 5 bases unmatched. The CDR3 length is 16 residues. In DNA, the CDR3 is TGTGCCAGCAGTGAATTTAGACTAGCGGGACGCTACGAGCAGTACTTC. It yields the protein CASSEFRLAGRYEQYF.

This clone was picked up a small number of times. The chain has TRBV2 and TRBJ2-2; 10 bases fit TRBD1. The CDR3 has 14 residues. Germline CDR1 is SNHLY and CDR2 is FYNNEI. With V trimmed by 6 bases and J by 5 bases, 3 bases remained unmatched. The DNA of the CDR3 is TGTGCCAGCAGGCCGGGACAGGGGACCGGGGAGCTGTTTTTT. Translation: CASRPGQGTGELFF.

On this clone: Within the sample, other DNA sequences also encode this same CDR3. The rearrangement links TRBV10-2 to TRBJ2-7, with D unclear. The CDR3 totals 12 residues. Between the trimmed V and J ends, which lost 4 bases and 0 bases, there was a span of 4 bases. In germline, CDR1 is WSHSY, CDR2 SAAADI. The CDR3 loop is CASSASSYEQYF. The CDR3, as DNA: TGCGCCAGCAGTGCCTCCTCCTACGAGCAGTACTTC.

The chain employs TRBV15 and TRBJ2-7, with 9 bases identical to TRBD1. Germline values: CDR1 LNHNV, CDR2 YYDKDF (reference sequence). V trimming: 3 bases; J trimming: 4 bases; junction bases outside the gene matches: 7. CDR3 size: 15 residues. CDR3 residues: CATSSVDRGKYEQYF. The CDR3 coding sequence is TGTGCCACCAGCAGTGTGGACAGGGGAAAGTACGAGCAGTACTTC.

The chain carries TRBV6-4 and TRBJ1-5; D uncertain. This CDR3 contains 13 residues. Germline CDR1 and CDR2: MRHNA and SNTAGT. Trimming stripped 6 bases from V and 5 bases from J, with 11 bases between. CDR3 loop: CASSERFDQPQHF. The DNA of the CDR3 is TGTGCCAGCAGCGAAAGGTTCGATCAGCCCCAGCATTTT.

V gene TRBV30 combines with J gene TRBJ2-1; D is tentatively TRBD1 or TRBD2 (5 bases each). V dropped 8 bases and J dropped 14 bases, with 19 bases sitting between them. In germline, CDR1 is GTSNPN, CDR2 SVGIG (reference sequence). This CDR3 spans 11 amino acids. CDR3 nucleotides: TGTGCCGGGACCCTTTGGAATGGGAAGTTCTTC. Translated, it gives CAGTLWNGKFF.

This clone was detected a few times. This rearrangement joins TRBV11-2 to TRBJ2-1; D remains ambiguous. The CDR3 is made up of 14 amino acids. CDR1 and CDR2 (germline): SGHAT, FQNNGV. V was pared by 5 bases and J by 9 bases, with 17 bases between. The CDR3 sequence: CASSPLLGLGEQFF. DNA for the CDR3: TGTGCCAGCAGCCCCCTCTTGGGGTTGGGTGAGCAGTTCTTC.

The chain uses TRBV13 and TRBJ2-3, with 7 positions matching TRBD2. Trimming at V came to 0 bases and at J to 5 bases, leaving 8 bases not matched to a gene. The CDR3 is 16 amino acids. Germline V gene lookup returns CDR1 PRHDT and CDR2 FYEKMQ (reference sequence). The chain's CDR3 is CASSLGTSGNEDTQYF. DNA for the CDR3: TGTGCCAGCAGCTTAGGAACGAGCGGGAATGAAGATACGCAGTATTTT.

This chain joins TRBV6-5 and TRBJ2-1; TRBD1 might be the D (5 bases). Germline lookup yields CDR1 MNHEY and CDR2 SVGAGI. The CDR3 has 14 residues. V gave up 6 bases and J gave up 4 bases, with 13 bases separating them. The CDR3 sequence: CASSRVGVYNEQFF. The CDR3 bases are TGTGCCAGCAGCCGCGTAGGGGTTTACAATGAGCAGTTCTTC.

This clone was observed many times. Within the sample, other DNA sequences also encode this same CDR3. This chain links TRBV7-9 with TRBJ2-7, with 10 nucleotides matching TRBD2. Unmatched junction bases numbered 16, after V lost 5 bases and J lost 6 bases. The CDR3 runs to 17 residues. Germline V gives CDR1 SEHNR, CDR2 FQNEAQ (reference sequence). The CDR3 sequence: CASSPIPGLAKGGEQYF. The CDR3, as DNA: TGTGCCAGCAGCCCCATACCGGGACTAGCGAAGGGTGGCGAGCAGTACTTC.

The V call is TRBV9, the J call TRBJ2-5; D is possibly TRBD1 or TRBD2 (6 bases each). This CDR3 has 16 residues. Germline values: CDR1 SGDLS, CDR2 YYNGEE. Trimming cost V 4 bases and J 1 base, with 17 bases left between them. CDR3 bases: TGTGCCAGCAGCCCGAGGGGGGCGCCGGTCCAAGAGACCCAGTACTTC. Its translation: CASSPRGAPVQETQYF.

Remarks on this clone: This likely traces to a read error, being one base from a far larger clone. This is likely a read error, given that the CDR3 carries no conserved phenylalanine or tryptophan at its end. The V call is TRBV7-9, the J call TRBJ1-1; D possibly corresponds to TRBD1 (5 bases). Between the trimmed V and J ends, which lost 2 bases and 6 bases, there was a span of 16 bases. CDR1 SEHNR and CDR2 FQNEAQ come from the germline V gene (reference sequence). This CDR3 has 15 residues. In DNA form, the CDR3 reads TGTGCCAGCAGCTTAACTAGGGATGGGGCGGCTGAAGCTTTCTCT. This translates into CASSLTRDGAAEAFS.

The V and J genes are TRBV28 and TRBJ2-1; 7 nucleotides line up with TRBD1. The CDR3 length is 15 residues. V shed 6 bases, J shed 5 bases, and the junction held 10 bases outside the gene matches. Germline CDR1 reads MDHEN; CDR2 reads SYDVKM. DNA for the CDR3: TGTGCCAGCAGAACAGGGGCGACCTCTCACAATGAGCAGTTCTTC. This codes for CASRTGATSHNEQFF.

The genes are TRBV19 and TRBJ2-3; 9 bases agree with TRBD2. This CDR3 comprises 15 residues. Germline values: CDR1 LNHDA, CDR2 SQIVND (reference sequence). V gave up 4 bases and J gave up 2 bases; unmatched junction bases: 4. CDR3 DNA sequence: TGTGCCAGTAGTACGACTAGCGGAGACACAGATACGCAGTATTTT. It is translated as CASSTTSGDTDTQYF.

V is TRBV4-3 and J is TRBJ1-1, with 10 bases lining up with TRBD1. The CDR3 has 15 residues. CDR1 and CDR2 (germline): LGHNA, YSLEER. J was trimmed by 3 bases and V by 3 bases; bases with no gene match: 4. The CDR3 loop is CASSQDRGLDTEAFF. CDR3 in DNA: TGCGCCAGCAGCCAGGACAGGGGGTTGGACACTGAAGCTTTCTTT.

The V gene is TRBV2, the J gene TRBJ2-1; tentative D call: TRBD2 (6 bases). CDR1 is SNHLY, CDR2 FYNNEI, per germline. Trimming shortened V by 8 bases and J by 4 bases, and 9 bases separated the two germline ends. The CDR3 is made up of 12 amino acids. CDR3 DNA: TGTGCCAGCGGGAGGTTGTACAATGAGCAGTTCTTC. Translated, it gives CASGRLYNEQFF. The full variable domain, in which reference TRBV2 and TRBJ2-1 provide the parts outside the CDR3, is EPEVTQTPSHQVTQMGQEVILRCVPISNHLYFYWYRQILGQKVEFLVSFYNNEISEKSEIFDDQFSVERPDGSNFTLKIRSTKLEDSAMYFCASGRLYNEQFFGPGTRLTVL.

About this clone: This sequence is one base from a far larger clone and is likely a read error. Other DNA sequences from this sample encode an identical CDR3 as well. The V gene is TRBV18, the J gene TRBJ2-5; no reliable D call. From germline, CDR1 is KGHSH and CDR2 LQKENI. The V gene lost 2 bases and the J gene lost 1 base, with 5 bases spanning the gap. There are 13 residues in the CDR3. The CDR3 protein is CASSPGVQETQYF. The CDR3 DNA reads TGTGCCAGCTCACCAGGAGTCCAAGAGACCCAGTACTTC.

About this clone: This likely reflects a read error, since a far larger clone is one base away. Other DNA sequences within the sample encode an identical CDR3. The CDR3 sequence: CASSAGTANTEAFF. CDR3 nucleotides: TGTGCCAGCAGCGCGGGGACAGCTAACACTGAAGCTTTCTTT. The gene calls are TRBV9 and TRBJ1-1; 7 nucleotides agree with TRBD1. The CDR3 totals 14 residues. The germline V gene has CDR1 SGDLS and CDR2 YYNGEE. Germline trimming cut 3 bases from V and 2 bases from J; bases unmatched to any gene: 4.

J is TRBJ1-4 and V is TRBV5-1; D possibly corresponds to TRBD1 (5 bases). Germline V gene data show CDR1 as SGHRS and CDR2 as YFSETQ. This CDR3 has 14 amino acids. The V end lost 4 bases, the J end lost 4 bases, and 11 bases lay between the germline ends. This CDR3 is CASSPRQLNEKLFF. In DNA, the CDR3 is TGCGCCAGCAGCCCCCGACAGCTTAATGAAAAACTGTTTTTT.

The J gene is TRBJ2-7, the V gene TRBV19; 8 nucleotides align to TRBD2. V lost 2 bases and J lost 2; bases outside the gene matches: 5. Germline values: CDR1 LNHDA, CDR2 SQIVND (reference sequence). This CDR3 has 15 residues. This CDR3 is CASSIREGRAYEQYF. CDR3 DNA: TGTGCCAGTAGTATACGGGAGGGAAGAGCCTACGAGCAGTACTTC.

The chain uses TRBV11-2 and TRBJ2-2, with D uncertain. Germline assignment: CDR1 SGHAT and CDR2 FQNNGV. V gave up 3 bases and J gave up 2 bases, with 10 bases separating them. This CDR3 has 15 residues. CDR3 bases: TGTGCCAGCAGCTTTTCCCGAATCAACACCGGGGAGCTGTTTTTT. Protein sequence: CASSFSRINTGELFF.

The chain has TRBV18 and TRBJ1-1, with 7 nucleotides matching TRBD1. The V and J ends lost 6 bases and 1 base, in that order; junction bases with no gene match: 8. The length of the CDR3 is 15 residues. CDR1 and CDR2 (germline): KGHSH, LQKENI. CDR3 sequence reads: CASSPAEGANTEAFF. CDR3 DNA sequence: TGTGCCAGCTCCCCGGCGGAGGGGGCGAACACTGAAGCTTTCTTT. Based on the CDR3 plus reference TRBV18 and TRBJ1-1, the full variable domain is NAGVMQNPRHLVRRRGQEARLRCSPMKGHSHVYWYRQLPEEGLKFMVYLQKENIIDESGMPKERFSAEFPKEGPSILRIQQVVRGDSAAYFCASSPAEGANTEAFFGQGTRLTVV.

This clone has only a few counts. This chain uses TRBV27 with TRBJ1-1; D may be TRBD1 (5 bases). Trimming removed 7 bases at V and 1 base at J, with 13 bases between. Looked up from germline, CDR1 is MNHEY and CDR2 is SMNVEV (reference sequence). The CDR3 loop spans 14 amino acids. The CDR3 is CASTYRQGNTEAFF. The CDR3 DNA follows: TGTGCCAGCACCTACCGGCAGGGGAACACTGAAGCTTTCTTT.

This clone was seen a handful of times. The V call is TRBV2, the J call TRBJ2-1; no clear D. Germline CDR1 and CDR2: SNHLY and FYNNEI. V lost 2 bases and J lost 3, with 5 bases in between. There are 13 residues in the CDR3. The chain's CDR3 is CASSENSYNEQFF. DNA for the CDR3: TGTGCCAGCAGTGAAAACAGCTACAATGAGCAGTTCTTC. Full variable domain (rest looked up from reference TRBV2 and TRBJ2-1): EPEVTQTPSHQVTQMGQEVILRCVPISNHLYFYWYRQILGQKVEFLVSFYNNEISEKSEIFDDQFSVERPDGSNFTLKIRSTKLEDSAMYFCASSENSYNEQFFGPGTRLTVL.